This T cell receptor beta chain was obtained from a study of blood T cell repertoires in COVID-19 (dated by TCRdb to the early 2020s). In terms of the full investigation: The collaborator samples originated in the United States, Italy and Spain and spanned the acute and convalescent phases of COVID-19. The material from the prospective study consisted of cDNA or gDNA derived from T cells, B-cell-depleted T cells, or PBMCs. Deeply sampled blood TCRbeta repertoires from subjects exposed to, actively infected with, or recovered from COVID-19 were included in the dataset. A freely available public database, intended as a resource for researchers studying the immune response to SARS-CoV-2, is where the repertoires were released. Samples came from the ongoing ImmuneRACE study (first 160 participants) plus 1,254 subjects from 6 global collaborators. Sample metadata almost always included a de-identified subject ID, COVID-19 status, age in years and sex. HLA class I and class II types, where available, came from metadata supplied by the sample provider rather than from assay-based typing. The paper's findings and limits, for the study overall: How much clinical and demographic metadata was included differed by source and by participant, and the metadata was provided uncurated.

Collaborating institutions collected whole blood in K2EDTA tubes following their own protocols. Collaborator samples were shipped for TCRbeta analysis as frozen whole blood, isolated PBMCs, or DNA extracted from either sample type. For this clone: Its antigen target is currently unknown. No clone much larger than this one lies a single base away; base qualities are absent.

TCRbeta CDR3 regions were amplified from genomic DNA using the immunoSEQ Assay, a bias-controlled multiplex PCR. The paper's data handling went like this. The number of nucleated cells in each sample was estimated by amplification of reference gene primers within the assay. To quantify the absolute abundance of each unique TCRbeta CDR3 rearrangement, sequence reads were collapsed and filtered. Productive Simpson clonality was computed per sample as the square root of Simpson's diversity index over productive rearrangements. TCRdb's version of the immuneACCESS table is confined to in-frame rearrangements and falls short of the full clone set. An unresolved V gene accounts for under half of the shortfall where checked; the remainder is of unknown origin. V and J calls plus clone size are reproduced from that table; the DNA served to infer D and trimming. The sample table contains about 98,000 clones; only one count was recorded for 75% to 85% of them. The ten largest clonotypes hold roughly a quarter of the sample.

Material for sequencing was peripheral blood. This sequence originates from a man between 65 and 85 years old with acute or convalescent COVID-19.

The CDR3 region: CASRQTGTGTEGYTF. Read as DNA, the sequence is TGTGCCAGCAGACAAACCGGGACAGGGACGGAGGGCTACACCTTC. The sequence is built from TRBV25-1 and TRBJ1-2, with TRBD1 matching 9 junction bases. Trimming removed 6 bases from V and 8 bases from J; the gene matches leave 13 bases unexplained. Based on the germline V gene, the CDR1 and CDR2 sequences are MGHDK and SYGVNS. From its cysteine to its phenylalanine, the CDR3 spans 15 amino acids. The CDR3 DNA has 45 bases and is translated from base 1.